This T cell receptor beta chain is from a study of blood T cell repertoires in COVID-19. As originally analysed: Cell counts per sample came from amplifying reference gene primers. Clones were read by immunoSEQ multiplex PCR, and TCRdb kept only the in-frame ones, dropping some. V, J and clone size were drawn from that table, and D and trimming were deduced from the DNA. The profile shows about 270,000 clones, about 91% of them singletons. V lost 1 base and J lost 0; bases outside the gene matches: 8. The CDR3 is 17 amino acids. Germline CDR1 is MGHRA and CDR2 is YSYEKL. People in the exposed group encountered a COVID-19 case within 2 weeks before entering the study.

The sequencing sample was made of PBMCs or T cells enriched from blood (not recorded which). The clonotype originates from a man aged 35 to 55 who had been exposed to COVID-19. V usage is TRBV4-1 and J usage is TRBJ2-5; 7 bases are a match to TRBD2. CDR3 in amino acids: CASSQVVGLADQETQYF. The CDR3 DNA sequence: TGCGCCAGCAGCCAAGTGGTGGGTCTAGCGGACCAAGAGACCCAGTACTTC.